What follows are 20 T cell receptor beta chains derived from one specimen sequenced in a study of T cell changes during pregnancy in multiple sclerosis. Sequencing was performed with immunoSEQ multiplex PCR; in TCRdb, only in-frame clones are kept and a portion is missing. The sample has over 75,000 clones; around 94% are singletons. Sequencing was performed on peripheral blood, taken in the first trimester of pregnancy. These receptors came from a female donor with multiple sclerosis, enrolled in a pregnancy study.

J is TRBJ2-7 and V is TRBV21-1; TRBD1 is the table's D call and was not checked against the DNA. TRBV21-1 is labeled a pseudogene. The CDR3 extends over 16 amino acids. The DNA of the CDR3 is TGTGCCAGCAGCCCAAGGGGTCGCGGCGTCTCCTACGAGCAGTACTTC. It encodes CASSPRGRGVSYEQYF.

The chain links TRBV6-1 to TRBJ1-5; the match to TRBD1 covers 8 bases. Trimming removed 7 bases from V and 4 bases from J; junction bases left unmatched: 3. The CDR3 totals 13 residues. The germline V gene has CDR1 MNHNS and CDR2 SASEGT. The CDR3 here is CASNGQGNQPQHF. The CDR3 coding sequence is TGTGCCAGCAACGGACAGGGTAATCAGCCCCAGCATTTT.

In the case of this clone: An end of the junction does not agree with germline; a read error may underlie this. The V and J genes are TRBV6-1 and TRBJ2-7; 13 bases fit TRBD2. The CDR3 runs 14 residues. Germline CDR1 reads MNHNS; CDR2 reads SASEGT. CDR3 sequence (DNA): TGTGCCAGCAGTCCACGGACTAGCGGGAGTCCCGCGGGTTTC. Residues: CASSPRTSGSPAGF.

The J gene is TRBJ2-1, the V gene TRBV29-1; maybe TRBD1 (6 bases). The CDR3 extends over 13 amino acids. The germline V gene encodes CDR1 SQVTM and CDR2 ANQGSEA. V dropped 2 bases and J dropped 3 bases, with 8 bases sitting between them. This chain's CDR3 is CSVEQGLYNEQFF. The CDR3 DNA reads TGCAGCGTTGAACAGGGGCTCTACAATGAGCAGTTCTTC.

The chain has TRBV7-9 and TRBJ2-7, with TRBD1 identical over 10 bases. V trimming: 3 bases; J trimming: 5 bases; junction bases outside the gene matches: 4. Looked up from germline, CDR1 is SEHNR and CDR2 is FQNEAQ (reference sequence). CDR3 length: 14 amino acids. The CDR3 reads CASSLGTGVNEQYF. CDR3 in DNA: TGTGCCAGCAGCTTGGGGACAGGGGTCAACGAGCAGTACTTC.

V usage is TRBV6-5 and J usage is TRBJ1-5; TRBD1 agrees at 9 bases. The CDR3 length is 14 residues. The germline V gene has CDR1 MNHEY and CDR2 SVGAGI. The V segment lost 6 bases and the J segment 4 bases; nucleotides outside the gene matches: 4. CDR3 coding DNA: TGTGCCAGCAGGCCCGGGACAGGGAATCAGCCCCAGCATTTT. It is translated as CASRPGTGNQPQHF.

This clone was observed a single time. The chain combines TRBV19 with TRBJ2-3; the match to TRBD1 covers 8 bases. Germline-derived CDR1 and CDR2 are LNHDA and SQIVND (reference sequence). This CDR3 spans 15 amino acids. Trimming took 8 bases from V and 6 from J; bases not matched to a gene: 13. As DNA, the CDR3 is TGTGCCAGTTTGGACCGGACAGGGCTTATGGATACGCAGTATTTT. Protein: CASLDRTGLMDTQYF.

The CDR3 loop reads CASRGTGVSNTGELFF. DNA for the CDR3: TGTGCCAGCCGTGGGACAGGAGTTTCGAACACCGGGGAGCTGTTTTTT. V usage is TRBV6-1 and J usage is TRBJ2-2; TRBD1 aligns across 8 bases. The length of the CDR3 is 16 residues. V lost 8 bases to trimming and J lost 0 bases; unmatched junction nucleotides: 8. Germline-derived CDR1 and CDR2 are MNHNS and SASEGT.

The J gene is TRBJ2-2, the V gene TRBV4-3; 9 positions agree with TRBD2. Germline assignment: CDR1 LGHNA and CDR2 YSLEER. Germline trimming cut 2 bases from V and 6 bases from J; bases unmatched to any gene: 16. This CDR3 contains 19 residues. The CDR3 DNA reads TGCGCCAGCAGCCAATTTCTTTCTGGGCGGGAGGGCCGGGCCGGGGAGCTGTTTTTT. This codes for CASSQFLSGREGRAGELFF.

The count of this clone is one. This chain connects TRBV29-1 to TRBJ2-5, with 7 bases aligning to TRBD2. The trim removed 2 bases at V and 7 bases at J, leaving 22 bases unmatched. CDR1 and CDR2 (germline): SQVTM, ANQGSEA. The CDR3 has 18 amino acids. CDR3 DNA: TGCAGCGTTGAACATAATAACCGAATAGACTCAGGCGGGGGGACCCAGTACTTC. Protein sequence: CSVEHNNRIDSGGGTQYF.

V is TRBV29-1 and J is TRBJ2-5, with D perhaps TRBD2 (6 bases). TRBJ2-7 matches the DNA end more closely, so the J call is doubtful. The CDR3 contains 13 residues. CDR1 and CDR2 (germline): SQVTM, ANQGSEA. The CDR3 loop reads CSARDLISYEQYF. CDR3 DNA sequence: TGCAGCGCCCGGGACTTGATTTCCTACGAGCAGTACTTC.

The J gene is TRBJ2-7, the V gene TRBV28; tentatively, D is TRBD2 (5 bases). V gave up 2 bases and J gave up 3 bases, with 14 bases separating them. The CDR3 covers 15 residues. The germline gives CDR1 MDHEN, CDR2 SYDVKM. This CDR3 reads CASSLQRGRHYEQYF. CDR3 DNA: TGTGCCAGCAGTTTACAACGGGGAAGACACTACGAGCAGTACTTC.

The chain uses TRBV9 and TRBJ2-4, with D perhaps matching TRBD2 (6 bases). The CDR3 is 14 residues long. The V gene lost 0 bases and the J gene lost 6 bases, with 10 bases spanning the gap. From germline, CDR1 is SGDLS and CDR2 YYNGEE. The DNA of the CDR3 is TGTGCCAGCAGCGTAGGACTAGGAGGAAACATTCAGTACTTC. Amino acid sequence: CASSVGLGGNIQYF.

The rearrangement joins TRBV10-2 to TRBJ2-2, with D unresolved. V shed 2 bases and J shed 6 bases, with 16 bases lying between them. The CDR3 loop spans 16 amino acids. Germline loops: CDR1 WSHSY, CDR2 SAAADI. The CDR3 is CASSEPSWYVAGELFF. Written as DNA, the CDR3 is TGCGCCAGCAGTGAGCCGAGTTGGTACGTCGCCGGGGAGCTGTTTTTT.

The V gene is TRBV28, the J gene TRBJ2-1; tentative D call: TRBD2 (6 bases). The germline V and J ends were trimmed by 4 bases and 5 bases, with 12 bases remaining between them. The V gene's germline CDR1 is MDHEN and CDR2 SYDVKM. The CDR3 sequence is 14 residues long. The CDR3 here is CASSSPGLNNEQFF. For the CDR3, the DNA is TGTGCCAGCAGTTCCCCGGGACTTAACAATGAGCAGTTCTTC.

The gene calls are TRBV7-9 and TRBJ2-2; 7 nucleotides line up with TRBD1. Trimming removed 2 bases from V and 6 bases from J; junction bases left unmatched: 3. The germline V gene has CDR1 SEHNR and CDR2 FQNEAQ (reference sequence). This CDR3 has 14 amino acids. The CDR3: CASSLTGVPGELFF. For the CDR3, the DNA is TGTGCCAGCAGCTTAACAGGGGTCCCCGGGGAGCTGTTTTTT.

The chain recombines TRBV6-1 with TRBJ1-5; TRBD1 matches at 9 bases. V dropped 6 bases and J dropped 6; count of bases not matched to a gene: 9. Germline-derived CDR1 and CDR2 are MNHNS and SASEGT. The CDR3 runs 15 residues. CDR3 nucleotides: TGTGCCAGCAGCCTCGGGACAGGGACTCCTCAGCCCCAGCATTTT. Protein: CASSLGTGTPQPQHF.

The CDR3 here is CASSYGRNTEAFF. In DNA, the CDR3 is TGTGCCAGCAGTTACGGCAGAAACACTGAAGCTTTCTTT. The V call is TRBV6-5, the J call TRBJ1-1, with D hard to call. Between the trimmed V and J ends, which lost 2 bases and 2 bases, there was a span of 6 bases. Germline values: CDR1 MNHEY, CDR2 SVGAGI. This CDR3 is 13 amino acids long.

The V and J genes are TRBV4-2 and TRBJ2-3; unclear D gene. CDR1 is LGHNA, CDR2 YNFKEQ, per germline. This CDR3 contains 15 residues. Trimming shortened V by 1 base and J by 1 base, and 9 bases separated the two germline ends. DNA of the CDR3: TGTGCCAGCAGCCAAGCACTGGGCGGCACAGATACGCAGTATTTT. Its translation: CASSQALGGTDTQYF.

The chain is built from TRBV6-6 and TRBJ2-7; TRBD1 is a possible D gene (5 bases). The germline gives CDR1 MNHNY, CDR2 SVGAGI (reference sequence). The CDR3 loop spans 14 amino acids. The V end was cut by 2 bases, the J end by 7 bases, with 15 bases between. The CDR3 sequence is CASSYTSGLEEQYF. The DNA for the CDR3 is TGTGCCAGCAGTTACACGTCAGGGCTGGAGGAGCAGTACTTC.